Below are 12 T cell receptor beta chains sequenced from a single sample in a study of shared clonotypes between healthy human individuals. Sequencing used immunoSEQ multiplex PCR; TCRdb keeps in-frame clones, though not all of them. The sample contains 740,000 or so clones, less than 80% of which appear only once. The sequenced sample was memory CD4+ T cells sorted from blood. Stated subset: CD45RA-negative fraction. Receptors originate from a woman aged 25 to 45 in good health.

V and J are TRBV27 and TRBJ2-3, with TRBD2 identical over 11 bases. CDR1 is MNHEY, CDR2 SMNVEV, per germline (reference sequence). Trimming cost V 5 bases and J 1 base; bases outside gene matches: 2. This CDR3 comprises 15 residues. CDR3 region: CASSILAGGTDTQYF. The CDR3 DNA reads TGTGCCAGCAGTATACTAGCGGGAGGCACAGATACGCAGTATTTT.

This clone was picked up a small number of times. The genes are TRBV30 and TRBJ1-1; D not certain. Germline CDR1 is GTSNPN and CDR2 is SVGIG (reference sequence). CDR3 size: 11 residues. Trimming pared 3 bases from V and 4 bases from J, leaving 6 bases between. The CDR3 here is CAWRFGTEAFF. Here the CDR3 DNA reads TGTGCCTGGAGATTCGGCACTGAAGCTTTCTTT. Based on the CDR3 plus reference TRBV30 and TRBJ1-1, the full variable domain is SQTIHQWPATLVQPVGSPLSLECTVEGTSNPNLYWYRQAAGRGLQLLFYSVGIGQISSEVPQNLSASRPQDRQFILSSKKLLLSDSGFYLCAWRFGTEAFFGQGTRLTVV.

This chain uses TRBV7-2 with TRBJ2-7, with D tentatively TRBD2 (8 bases). Trimming stripped 5 bases from V and 7 bases from J, with 27 bases between. CDR3 size: 17 residues. Germline V gene sequence: CDR1 SGHTA, CDR2 FQGNSA. The CDR3 here is CASSPGGKAGRAREQYF. CDR3 in DNA: TGTGCCAGCAGCCCAGGGGGTAAGGCCGGGAGGGCCAGGGAGCAGTACTTC.

This clone has a handful of counts. The V and J genes are TRBV14 and TRBJ2-7; 9 nucleotides match TRBD1. CDR1 and CDR2 from the germline V gene are SGHDN and FVKESK. V shed 3 bases, J shed 8 bases, and the junction held 11 bases outside the gene matches. This CDR3 has 15 amino acids. In nucleotides, the CDR3 is TGTGCCAGCAGCCATTCCGGGACAGGGCCCGTAAAGCAGTACTTC. Protein product: CASSHSGTGPVKQYF.

This clone has more than one count but fewer than ten. Different DNA sequences within this sample yield the same CDR3. The chain employs TRBV28 and TRBJ2-1, with 10 bases identical to TRBD2. The germline V gene encodes CDR1 MDHEN and CDR2 SYDVKM. The CDR3 spans 15 residues. The V segment lost 3 bases and the J segment 7 bases; nucleotides outside the gene matches: 6. The CDR3 coding sequence is TGTGCCAGCAGTTTTCTAGCGGGAGTGGGTAATGAGCAGTTCTTC. It is translated as CASSFLAGVGNEQFF.

This clone was recorded only once. V usage is TRBV19 and J usage is TRBJ2-1; 9 nucleotides align to TRBD2. Germline CDR1 and CDR2: LNHDA and SQIVND (reference sequence). The CDR3 has 14 amino acids. V lost 6 bases to trimming and J lost 8 bases; unmatched junction nucleotides: 8. This chain's CDR3 is CASREREAPDEQFF. CDR3 sequence (DNA): TGTGCCAGTAGGGAGCGGGAGGCCCCCGATGAGCAGTTCTTC.

In this sample, this clone turned up a few times. The CDR3 DNA reads TGTGCCAGCAGCCCACTCACGGGGGGCATCGTAAACGAGCAGTACTTC. This codes for CASSPLTGGIVNEQYF. This sequence joins TRBV7-9 and TRBJ2-7; D perhaps matches TRBD2 (7 bases). The CDR3 sequence is 16 residues long. The germline CDR1 and CDR2 sequences are SEHNR and FQNEAQ (reference sequence). The V gene lost 5 bases and the J gene lost 5 bases, with 22 bases spanning the gap.

This sequence joins TRBV4-2 and TRBJ1-2; TRBD1 matches 10 bases. V was clipped by 8 bases and J by 5 bases; unmatched bases: 14. Germline lookup yields CDR1 LGHNA and CDR2 YNFKEQ. The CDR3 extends over 16 amino acids. The CDR3 DNA reads as TGTGCCAGCGGTCCTGATCCGGGACAGGGGAATTATGGCTACACCTTC. As protein: CASGPDPGQGNYGYTF.

The chain carries TRBV2 and TRBJ2-5; a possible D gene is TRBD2 (5 bases). This CDR3 spans 14 amino acids. Germline V CDR1 and CDR2: SNHLY, FYNNEI. Trimming shortened V by 5 bases and J by 0 bases, and 10 bases separated the two germline ends. The CDR3: CASSSGYHQETQYF. For the CDR3, the DNA is TGTGCCAGCAGTTCGGGGTATCACCAAGAGACCCAGTACTTC.

The V call is TRBV6-1, the J call TRBJ1-5; D not resolved. The CDR3 is 12 amino acids. The ends were cut back, 6 bases at V and 6 bases at J, with 9 bases in the middle. Per germline, CDR1 MNHNS and CDR2 SASEGT. CDR3 DNA sequence: TGTGCCAGCAGCGAGAGGGTTCAGCCCCAGCATTTT. This encodes CASSERVQPQHF.

The chain combines TRBV28 with TRBJ1-3; 9 nucleotides match TRBD1. V gave up 6 bases and J gave up 4 bases; unmatched junction bases: 7. Germline V gives CDR1 MDHEN, CDR2 SYDVKM. The CDR3 covers 15 residues. CDR3 in amino acids: CASRNSGTGGNTIYF. The CDR3 region has the DNA TGTGCCAGCAGAAATTCCGGGACAGGGGGAAACACCATATATTTT.

This rearrangement joins TRBV7-9 to TRBJ1-1, with D tentatively TRBD1 (5 bases). The CDR3 has 13 residues. Deletions cut 5 bases from V and 1 base from J, with 8 bases between. Per the germline V gene, CDR1 is SEHNR and CDR2 is FQNEAQ (reference sequence). The CDR3 DNA reads TGTGCCAGCAGCACGGGACGGAACACTGAAGCTTTCTTT. It specifies CASSTGRNTEAFF.